Below are 27 T cell receptor beta chains sequenced from a single sample in a study of CD8+CD57+ T cells in acquired aplastic anemia. An expansion of CD8+CD57+ cells by flow cytometry had been shown in patients chosen for sequencing. Genomic DNA constituted the template upon which TCR beta VDJ and CDR3 profiling was performed. TCRdb re-derived calls from the reads in MiXCR, one entry per CDR3 protein. The sample contains 120,000 or so distinct CDR3 sequences, about 43% of which appear only once. Sequenced input: sorted CD4+, CD8+, or CD8+CD57+ T cells (not recorded which) from PBMCs. These receptors all come from a human donor with aplastic anemia.

This clonotype was detected many times. The chain is built from TRBV5-5 and TRBJ2-1; TRBD2 matches at 8 bases. Germline V gene lookup returns CDR1 SGHKS and CDR2 YYEKEE (reference sequence). Trimming took 2 bases from V and 5 from J; bases not matched to a gene: 3. The CDR3 runs to 14 residues. The CDR3 region has the DNA TGTGCCAGCAGCTTTTGGCGGGGGGACAATGAGCAGTTCTTC. As protein: CASSFWRGDNEQFF. Full variable domain (outside the CDR3, taken from reference TRBV5-5 and TRBJ2-1): DAGVTQSPTHLIKTRGQQVTLRCSPISGHKSVSWYQQVLGQGPQFIFQYYEKEERGRGNFPDRFSARQFPNYSSELNVNALLLGDSALYLCASSFWRGDNEQFFGPGTRLTVL.

Points on this clonotype: Just one base apart from a much larger clone, this may be a read error. The chain combines TRBV6-1 with TRBJ1-1; no firm D call. The CDR3 is 12 residues long. In germline, CDR1 is MNHNS, CDR2 SASEGT. CDR3 in amino acids: CACSEALGEAFF. The CDR3 bases are TGTGCCTGCAGTGAAGCGCTTGGTGAAGCTTTCTTT.

This chain uses TRBV29-1 with TRBJ2-3; D is ambiguous. Between the trimmed V and J ends, which lost 8 bases and 3 bases, there was a span of 6 bases. CDR3 length equals 10 residues. Germline V lookup: CDR1 SQVTM, CDR2 ANQGSEA. The CDR3 DNA reads as TGCAGCTTTTCGACAGATACGCAGTATTTT. Its protein is CSFSTDTQYF.

The chain employs TRBV10-2 and TRBJ2-5, with 8 bases that match TRBD2. The trim removed 3 bases at V and 2 bases at J, leaving 5 bases unmatched. The CDR3 runs 15 residues. CDR1 and CDR2 (germline): WSHSY, SAAADI. The CDR3 loop is CASSDPGTSQETQYF. The CDR3 DNA follows: TGCGCCAGCAGTGACCCCGGGACTAGTCAAGAGACCCAGTACTTC.

This clonotype was detected a few times. V is TRBV27 and J is TRBJ2-5; D call uncertain. Germline assignment: CDR1 MNHEY and CDR2 SMNVEV (reference sequence). Trimming took 4 bases from V and 2 from J, leaving 17 bases between them. The CDR3 is made up of 16 amino acids. CDR3 amino acids: CASSSLERRSQETQYF. DNA of the CDR3: TGTGCCAGCAGTTCCCTTGAACGACGTTCACAAGAGACCCAGTACTTC.

This clonotype was seen a handful of times. This chain joins TRBV10-3 and TRBJ1-5; D unresolved. The V gene's germline CDR1 is ENHRY and CDR2 SYGVKD. This CDR3 region has 16 residues. The V gene lost 0 bases and the J gene lost 1 base, with 10 bases spanning the gap. The CDR3 DNA sequence: TGTGCCATCAGTGAGTCGCGTGGTGCGAGCAATCAGCCCCAGCATTTT. Residues: CAISESRGASNQPQHF.

Ten or more counts support this clonotype. The chain recombines TRBV5-4 with TRBJ1-2; no reliable D call. The germline V gene has CDR1 SGHNT and CDR2 YYREEE (reference sequence). The length of the CDR3 is 13 residues. Deletions cut 0 bases from V and 2 bases from J, with 5 bases between. CDR3 loop: CASSLAQNYGYTF. The DNA for the CDR3 is TGTGCCAGCAGCTTGGCACAGAACTATGGCTACACCTTC.

The chain couples TRBV20-1 to TRBJ2-3; the D gene could be TRBD1 or TRBD2 (5 bases each). The CDR3 has 15 residues. The V end was cut by 3 bases, the J end by 2 bases, with 15 bases between. Germline CDR1 is DFQATT and CDR2 is SNEGSKA (reference sequence). CDR3 nucleotides: TGCAGTGCTAGGAGGGGCGGCAAGATCACAGATACGCAGTATTTT. Amino acid sequence: CSARRGGKITDTQYF.

V is TRBV7-8 and J is TRBJ2-6; D is undetermined. V lost 5 bases, J lost 1 base, and 12 bases lay in between. The V gene's germline CDR1 is SGHVS and CDR2 FQNEAQ. The CDR3 is 16 amino acids. CDR3: CASSTRSLSGANVLTF. Here the CDR3 DNA reads TGTGCCAGCAGCACGAGGTCCTTGTCTGGGGCCAACGTCCTGACTTTC.

Comment on this clonotype: At one of its ends the junction is not consistent with the germline gene, which may arise from a read error. This rearrangement joins TRBV19 to TRBJ1-1; D perhaps matches TRBD1 (5 bases). The germline V gene has CDR1 LNHDA and CDR2 SQIVND (reference sequence). The length of the CDR3 is 13 residues. The CDR3 nucleotides read TGTGCCAGTATCCCGGACGGGGGGACTGGAGCTTTCTTT. This translates into CASIPDGGTGAFF. Variable domain in full (rest from reference TRBV19 and TRBJ1-1): DGGITQSPKYLFRKEGQNVTLSCEQNLNHDAMYWYRQDPGQGLRLIYYSQIVNDFQKGDIAEGYSVSREKKESFPLTVTSAQKNPTAFYLCASIPDGGTGAFFGQGTRLTVV.

This clonotype was seen ten or more times. CDR3 amino acids: CSASDRINEKLFF. DNA for the CDR3: TGCAGTGCTAGCGATCGGATTAATGAAAAACTGTTTTTT. The chain couples TRBV20-1 to TRBJ1-4; D unclear. V lost 3 bases and J lost 4, with 9 bases in between. CDR3 length: 13 amino acids. Germline values: CDR1 DFQATT, CDR2 SNEGSKA (reference sequence).

The gene calls are TRBV11-3 and TRBJ1-4, with 9 bases lining up with TRBD1. Trimming at V came to 5 bases and at J to 3 bases, leaving 4 bases not matched to a gene. CDR3 size: 15 residues. The germline CDR1 and CDR2 sequences are SGHNT and YENEEA. The CDR3 nucleotides read TGTGCCAGCAGCAAACAGGGGGCGCCTAATGAAAAACTGTTTTTT. Protein product: CASSKQGAPNEKLFF.

The table lists this clonotype with many counts. V and J are TRBV2 and TRBJ2-7; TRBD1 might be the D (6 bases). Looked up from germline, CDR1 is SNHLY and CDR2 is FYNNEI. The CDR3 extends over 15 amino acids. V lost 5 bases to trimming and J lost 0 bases, with 14 bases between them. CDR3 coding DNA: TGTGCCAGCAGTCCGGGACATCGGTTCTCCTACGAGCAGTACGTC. This codes for CASSPGHRFSYEQYV.

This clonotype has ten or more counts. V gene TRBV12-3 or TRBV12-4 combines with J gene TRBJ1-6, with TRBD1 as a possible D gene (5 bases). The V and J ends lost 5 bases and 7 bases respectively, with 12 bases between them. The CDR3 has 14 amino acids. CDR3 residues: CASSSGTENSPLHF. The CDR3 DNA follows: TGTGCCAGCAGTAGCGGGACGGAGAATTCACCCCTCCACTTT.

The rearrangement joins TRBV20-1 to TRBJ2-3; 9 positions agree with TRBD2. Germline values: CDR1 DFQATT, CDR2 SNEGSKA (reference sequence). Unmatched junction bases numbered 6, after V lost 3 bases and J lost 2 bases. CDR3 length: 15 amino acids. DNA of the CDR3: TGCAGTGCTAGGATAAGCGGGGGGACCACAGATACGCAGTATTTT. Protein: CSARISGGTTDTQYF.

CDR3 nucleotides: TGTGCCAGCAGCCTACTGGGAGGGACAGGCATATCCTACGAGCAGTACTTC. Amino acid sequence: CASSLLGGTGISYEQYF. The chain recombines TRBV2 with TRBJ2-7; a possible D gene is TRBD1 (8 bases). Trimming took off 6 bases at V and 1 base at J, with 22 bases between the two ends. CDR1 and CDR2 (germline): SNHLY, FYNNEI. This CDR3 has 17 residues.

About this clonotype: A much bigger clone sits one base away, suggesting this may be a read error. V usage is TRBV9 and J usage is TRBJ1-2; weak D call: TRBD1 (6 bases). Trimming cost V 10 bases and J 5 bases, with 18 bases left between them. The CDR3 runs to 13 residues. Per the germline V gene, CDR1 is SGDLS and CDR2 is YYNGEE. Here the CDR3 DNA reads TGTGCCGGCACTGACGGGGGCGCTTATGGCTACACCTTC. Protein: CAGTDGGAYGYTF.

This clonotype appeared many times. The gene calls are TRBV4-3 and TRBJ1-1; D remains unclear. Germline-derived CDR1 and CDR2 are LGHNA and YSLEER. This CDR3 is built from 13 residues. V was cut by 3 bases and J by 0 bases, with 5 bases left in between. CDR3: CASSQYLNTEAFF. The CDR3 DNA follows: TGCGCCAGCAGCCAGTATTTGAACACTGAAGCTTTCTTT.

This chain links TRBV6-2 or TRBV6-3 with TRBJ2-1; D ambiguous. Between the trimmed V and J ends, which lost 2 bases and 4 bases, there was a span of 6 bases. CDR1 is MNHEY and CDR2 is SVGEGT in the germline V gene. The CDR3 totals 13 residues. The CDR3 protein is CASSYQLYNEQFF. The CDR3 region has the DNA TGTGCCAGCAGTTACCAACTTTACAATGAGCAGTTCTTC.

In its sample, this clonotype was seen a few times. The chain recombines TRBV15 with TRBJ2-5; 7 nucleotides line up with TRBD1. The V gene's germline CDR1 is LNHNV and CDR2 YYDKDF (reference sequence). Unmatched junction bases numbered 8, after V lost 3 bases and J lost 4 bases. The CDR3 consists of 15 residues. The chain's CDR3 is CATSSGDRALETQYF. CDR3 in DNA: TGTGCCACCAGCAGCGGAGACAGGGCTTTAGAGACCCAGTACTTC.

This clonotype has a count of ten or more. This chain uses TRBV9 with TRBJ2-1, with D tentatively TRBD2 (5 bases). This CDR3 comprises 14 residues. Trimming left V 0 bases short and J 6 bases short, with 10 bases between. The germline gives CDR1 SGDLS, CDR2 YYNGEE. The CDR3 loop is CASSVENGLNEQFF. Written as DNA, the CDR3 is TGTGCCAGCAGCGTAGAAAACGGACTCAATGAGCAGTTCTTC.

The chain is built from TRBV14 and TRBJ2-3, with a weak D call TRBD2 (5 bases). The CDR3 length is 15 residues. The V gene lost 5 bases and the J gene lost 3 bases, with 15 bases spanning the gap. Germline V gene lookup returns CDR1 SGHDN and CDR2 FVKESK. CDR3 bases: TGTGCCAGCAGCGTAGTGGAAGGGAGAACAGATACGCAGTATTTT. It translates to CASSVVEGRTDTQYF.

Concerning this clonotype: A much larger clonotype is one base distant, so this may be a read error. V usage is TRBV5-6 and J usage is TRBJ1-4; 8 bases align to TRBD1. The CDR3 totals 16 residues. V lost 7 bases, J lost 2 bases, and 10 bases stayed unmatched. Germline-derived CDR1 and CDR2 are SGHDT and YYEEEE. The CDR3 DNA reads as TGTGCCAGCCGCGTTAACCGACAGGGGACTAATGAAAAACTGTTTTTT. Amino acid sequence: CASRVNRQGTNEKLFF.

The chain joins TRBV15 to TRBJ1-5, with unresolved D. V gave up 0 bases and J gave up 6 bases, with 9 bases separating them. In germline, CDR1 is LNHNV, CDR2 YYDKDF (reference sequence). The CDR3 covers 14 residues. The CDR3 DNA follows: TGTGCCACCAGCAGAGATCAAGGAAGTCAGCCCCAGCATTTT. It codes for CATSRDQGSQPQHF.

This chain joins TRBV7-6 and TRBJ2-5, with TRBD2 identical over 11 bases. J gave up 11 bases and V 9 bases, and 29 bases lay outside the gene matches. Germline-derived CDR1 and CDR2 are SGHVS and FNYEAQ. The length of the CDR3 is 19 residues. The CDR3 DNA sequence: TGTGCCAGTTCAACCGGGCTAGCGGGGGGCGGGAGCTCCTACAATGAGCAGTACTTC. Encoded protein: CASSTGLAGGGSSYNEQYF. Based on the CDR3 plus reference TRBV7-6 and TRBJ2-5, the full variable domain is GAGVSQSPRYKVTKRGQDVALRCDPISGHVSLYWYRQALGQGPEFLTYFNYEAQQDKSGLPNDRFSAERPEGSISTLTIQRTEQRDSAMYRCASSTGLAGGGSSYNEQYFGPGTRLLVL.

The J gene is TRBJ1-2, the V gene TRBV5-6, with TRBD1 matching 7 bases. After removal of 3 bases from V and 8 bases from J, the junction contained 7 bases not matched to a gene. This CDR3 contains 13 residues. Looked up from germline, CDR1 is SGHDT and CDR2 is YYEEEE. The CDR3 spells CASSSGQELGYTF. DNA of the CDR3: TGTGCCAGCAGCTCCGGACAGGAACTAGGCTACACCTTC. Supplemented by reference TRBV5-6 and TRBJ1-2, the full variable domain reads DAGVTQSPTHLIKTRGQQVTLRCSPKSGHDTVSWYQQALGQGPQFIFQYYEEEERQRGNFPDRFSGHQFPNYSSELNVNALLLGDSALYLCASSSGQELGYTFGSGTRLTVV.

The chain links TRBV10-3 to TRBJ1-1; D possibly corresponds to TRBD1 (5 bases). Germline CDR1 is ENHRY and CDR2 is SYGVKD. The CDR3 loop spans 13 amino acids. Deletions cut 9 bases from V and 2 bases from J, with 13 bases between. CDR3 in amino acids: CAMKMTDNTEAFF. CDR3 sequence (DNA): TGTGCCATGAAGATGACAGACAACACTGAAGCTTTCTTT.